This TCR beta chain was found in a study of relationships among human T cell subsets (dated by TCRdb to about 2010). Concerning the study at large: Eight distinct blood T cell populations were sequenced: pan T, CD8 cytotoxic, regulatory, Th1, Th2, naive plus transitional, activated and memory cells. What the authors observed across the whole study: The seven subsets showed no statistically significant differences in V, D and J usage, CDR3 length, or N-nucleotide additions. A CD4+CD8+ double-positive population could not be excluded by the bead-based sorting. More than 55% of CD8+ cytotoxic sequences came from clones with more than 100 reads, while the regulatory and Th2 subsets showed few clones of that size. The substantial sharing of CDR3s among Th1, Th2 and regulatory T cells was interpreted as suggesting that cell fate choices are stochastic.

Starting from positively selected CD4+ cells, anti-CD25 beads were used to select CD4+CD25+ regulatory T cells. Miltenyi superparamagnetic beads coated with subset-specific monoclonal antibodies were used for isolation of the T cell subsets. Every T cell population came from peripheral blood. Whole blood was subjected to Ficoll separation to obtain mononuclear cells, from which monocytes were subsequently depleted using anti-CD14 microbeads. Isolated cell populations were immediately resuspended in RNAprotect reagent. From its cysteine to its phenylalanine, the CDR3 spans 16 amino acids. Kept here is only the CDR3 DNA, which spans 48 bases and is read in frame from base 1. Deletion took 0 bases off V and 9 bases off J, with a span of 18 bases between the germline ends. According to the germline V gene, CDR1 reads MGHRA and CDR2 reads YSYEKL. Library construction relied on multiplex PCR. Sequencing instrument: 454 GS FLX. TCR alpha and beta CDR3 regions were amplified from mRNA by semiquantitative ARM-PCR. In ARM-PCR, tagged nested gene-specific primers were used first, and communal superprimers then performed exponential amplification. Nested primers were removed by exonuclease before the second amplification round on first-round PCR products. Amplicons were sequenced on the 454 platform, which allows rapid sequencing of millions of DNA fragments without cloning bias. An effective read was defined as a read mappable to both V and J germline segments. The authors' analysis ran thus. IRmap was used to assign reads to germline V, D and J segments, and IRmap relies on pyromap, a Smith-Waterman modification adapted to 454 sequencing errors. To filter D-beta assignments, cutoffs were set at the 99th percentile of the alignment scores obtained from simulated random sequences. The CDR3 was taken to be the amino acids lying between the conserved V-segment Y[YFLI]C motif and the J-segment [FW]GXGT motif. A compound Poisson process model, previously applied to large-scale EST data, was used to estimate repertoire diversity. A procedure for detecting cross-contamination was used to argue that sample contamination was not the source of the shared CDR3s. The raw public reads went through TCRdb reprocessing: fastp at Q25, MiXCR clone calling, in-frame beta chains kept. Duplicate CDR3 protein sequences are folded into a single record with the most common DNA and genes. The V and J calls were not made by the authors but by TCRdb's processing. The sample table lists about 14,000 distinct CDR3 sequences, 50% to 75% of them with a count of one. Clones ranked in the top ten supply 2.1% of the sample.

This clonotype was seen a few times. Its antigen is not yet known. Base qualities are not at hand, and no much larger clone is one base apart. Specimen: Tregs sorted from blood. This TCR was sampled from a middle-aged man in good health. Recombination joined TRBV4-1 with TRBJ2-1; the D call is possibly TRBD1 or TRBD2, each sharing 5 bases. The CDR3 in this case is CASSQDGQAVRGEQFF. The nucleotides read TGCGCCAGCAGCCAAGATGGACAAGCTGTACGGGGTGAGCAGTTCTTC.